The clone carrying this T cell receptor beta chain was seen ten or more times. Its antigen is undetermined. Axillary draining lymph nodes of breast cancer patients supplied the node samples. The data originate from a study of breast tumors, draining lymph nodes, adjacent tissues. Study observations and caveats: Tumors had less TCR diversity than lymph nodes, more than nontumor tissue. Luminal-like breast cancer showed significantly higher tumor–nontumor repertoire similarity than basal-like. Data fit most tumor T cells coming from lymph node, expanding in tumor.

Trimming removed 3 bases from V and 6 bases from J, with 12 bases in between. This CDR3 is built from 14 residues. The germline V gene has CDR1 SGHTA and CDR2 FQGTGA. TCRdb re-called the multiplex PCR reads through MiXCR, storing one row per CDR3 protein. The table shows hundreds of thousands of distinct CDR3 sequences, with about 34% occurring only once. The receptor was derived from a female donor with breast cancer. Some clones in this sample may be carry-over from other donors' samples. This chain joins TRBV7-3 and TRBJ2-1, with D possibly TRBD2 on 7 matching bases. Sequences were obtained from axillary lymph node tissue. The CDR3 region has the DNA TGTGCCAGCAGCTTTGGGGGGGGCAGCAATGAGCAGTTCTTC. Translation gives CASSFGGGSNEQFF.